One T cell receptor (beta chain) is described in this entry. Sample time point: after trial treatment. Treatment of the sample: LDRT plus nivolumab, ipilimumab, low-dose cyclophosphamide and aspirin (RACIN trial). With TRAV- and TRBV-specific primers, first-strand cDNA was made, covering the alpha and beta chains. With a V-primer adapter and a constant-region primer, TCRs were amplified for 20 PCR cycles. Via MiXCR, TCRdb re-called the reads, giving one row per CDR3 protein. The table shows about 30,000 distinct CDR3 sequences, with about 49% occurring only once. With V trimmed by 4 bases and J by 7 bases, 8 bases remained unmatched. Germline CDR1 and CDR2: SGHTA and FQGNSA. The CDR3 length is 15 residues. This sample is part of a study of low-dose radiotherapy and immunotherapy resistance in tumors.

The J gene is TRBJ1-5, the V gene TRBV7-2; 9 positions agree with TRBD1. The source was PBMCs, collected after low-dose radiotherapy plus immunotherapy. This receptor was taken from a male donor with gallbladder cancer. The CDR3: CASSSIPTGGQPQHF. As DNA, the CDR3 is TGTGCCAGCAGCTCAATCCCCACAGGGGGCCAGCCCCAGCATTTT.